This record looks at one TCR beta chain sequence and its context. Per the original data handling: For nucleated cells, counts were estimated from reference gene primer amplification. Measured with immunoSEQ multiplex PCR; TCRdb has only the in-frame clones, and not every one. Clonal size and the V and J genes are those of that table, whereas D and trimming came from the DNA. The sample lists roughly 440,000 clones; around 89% were seen once. CDR1 and CDR2 (germline): MNHEY, SVGAGI. There are 11 residues in the CDR3. With V trimmed by 7 bases and J by 8 bases, 4 bases remained unmatched. This record comes from a study of blood T cell repertoires in COVID-19. Across the study: From the United States, Italy and Spain came samples of acute and convalescent COVID-19.

Input material: peripheral blood. This receptor was identified in a woman aged 50 to 65 with COVID-19, enrolled during active disease. This rearrangement joins TRBV6-5 to TRBJ1-2; TRBD1 agrees at 7 bases. CDR3 protein: CASTRGGGYTF. DNA for the CDR3: TGTGCCAGCACTCGAGGGGGCGGCTACACCTTC.